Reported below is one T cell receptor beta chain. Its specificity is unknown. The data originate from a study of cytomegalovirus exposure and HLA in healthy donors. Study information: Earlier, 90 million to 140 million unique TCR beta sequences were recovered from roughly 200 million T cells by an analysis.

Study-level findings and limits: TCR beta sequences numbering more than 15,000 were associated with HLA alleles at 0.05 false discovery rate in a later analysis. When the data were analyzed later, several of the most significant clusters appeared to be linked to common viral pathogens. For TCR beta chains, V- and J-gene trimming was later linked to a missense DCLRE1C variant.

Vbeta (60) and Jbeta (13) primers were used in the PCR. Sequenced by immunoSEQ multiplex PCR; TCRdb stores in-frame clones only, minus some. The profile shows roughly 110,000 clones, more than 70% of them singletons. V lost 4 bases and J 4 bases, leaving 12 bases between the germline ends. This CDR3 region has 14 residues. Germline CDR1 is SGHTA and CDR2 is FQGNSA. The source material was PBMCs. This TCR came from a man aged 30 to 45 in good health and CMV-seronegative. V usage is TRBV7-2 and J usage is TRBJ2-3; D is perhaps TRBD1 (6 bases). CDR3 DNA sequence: TGTGCCAGCAGCTCCACAGGGTTCTCAGATACGCAGTATTTT. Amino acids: CASSSTGFSDTQYF.